A selection of T cell receptor beta chains follows, all from one sample in a study of identifying expanded T cells in peripheral blood. Profiled with immunoSEQ multiplex PCR; TCRdb holds only in-frame clones, not every one. Here the sample spans about 100,000 clones, around 90% being singletons. Sample: blood. These receptors were taken from a person aged 18-70 years in good health. Each CDR3 is given with its conserved first and last residue. Fields, in order: J gene, D gene, clone size, V gene, CDR3 DNA, CDR3 protein. The D gene is left open where the match is weak. Size values are once, few and many counts, or a class for expanded clones, and some rows have none.

TRBJ2-7	-	-	TRBV19	TGTGCCAGTAGTTCGTTTTGGCAATCCCACGAGCAGTACTTC	CASSSFWQSHEQYF
TRBJ1-1	-	-	TRBV7-9	TGTGCCAGCAGTCGGGGTGCAGGTCGCACTGAAGCTTTCTTT	CASSRGAGRTEAFF
TRBJ2-5	TRBD1	once	TRBV29-1	TGCAGCGTTGATGGGAGCAGGGGGCGTCAAGGGACCCAGTACTTC	CSVDGSRGRQGTQYF
TRBJ2-7	-	-	TRBV9	TGTGCCAGCAGCGTAGCCCCGGGAGAGGAGTACGAGCAGTACTTC	CASSVAPGEEYEQYF
TRBJ2-1	-	-	TRBV15	TGTGCCACCAGCAGAGCGACAGGTGAGCAGTTCTTC	CATSRATGEQFF
TRBJ2-3	-	-	TRBV19	TGTGCCAGTAGTCACCGGGACGGAGCCACAGATACGCAGTATTTT	CASSHRDGATDTQYF
TRBJ2-7	TRBD2	-	TRBV5-4	TGTGCCAGCAGCACTGGGACTAGCGGGGGGTCCTACGAGCAGTACTTC	CASSTGTSGGSYEQYF
TRBJ1-1	-	-	TRBV5-6	TGTGCCAGCAGCGGGGGCACTGAAGCTTTCTTT	CASSGGTEAFF
TRBJ1-2	TRBD1	-	TRBV9	TGTGCCAGCAGCGCCCCGGGACAGGGCGCTTTCGGTGGCTACACCTTC	CASSAPGQGAFGGYTF
TRBJ1-5	-	-	TRBV11-2	TGTGCCAGCAGCTTTGGGGGAGACAGCCCCCAGCATTTT	CASSFGGDSPQHF
TRBJ2-1	TRBD2	-	TRBV7-9	TGTGCCAGCAGCCTTCACTTAGCGGGAGGAGAGGATGAGCAGTTCTTC	CASSLHLAGGEDEQFF
TRBJ2-7	-	-	TRBV5-5	TGTGCCAGCAGGACGTCGGGACAAGGCTTCTTCGAGCAGTACTTC	CASRTSGQGFFEQYF
TRBJ2-5	TRBD2	once	TRBV9	TGTGCCAGCAGCGTAGCGGGGGGGCAGGGGGAGACCCAGTACTTC	CASSVAGGQGETQYF
TRBJ2-7	-	-	TRBV19	TGTGCCAGTAGTTTTGGCGAGCAGTACTTC	CASSFGEQYF
TRBJ1-5	-	-	TRBV19	TGTGCCAGTAGTATTGATGGGGGGGGCAATCAGCCCCAGCATTTT	CASSIDGGGNQPQHF
TRBJ2-7	-	-	TRBV19	TGTGCCAGCGCCGAAGGGGCTGGGGAGCAGTACTTC	CASAEGAGEQYF
TRBJ1-5	TRBD1	-	TRBV9	TGTGCCAGCAGCGCCCCTACCGGGACAGGGGCTGCTCAGCCCCAGCATTTT	CASSAPTGTGAAQPQHF
TRBJ2-1	TRBD1	-	TRBV11-2	TGTGCCAGCAGCGTGGGACAGGGTTTTGGGAATGAGCAGTTCTTC	CASSVGQGFGNEQFF
TRBJ2-7	-	-	TRBV6-5	TGTGCCAGCAGTTTCCACAACGAGCAGTACTTC	CASSFHNEQYF
TRBJ1-1	-	-	TRBV13	TGTGCCAGCAGCCCAGCGGGTCCTCCTGAAGCTTTCTTT	CASSPAGPPEAFF
TRBJ2-7	TRBD1	-	TRBV6-1	TGTGCCAGCAGTGAAGCGGGGACAGGAAGTTACGAGCAGTACTTC	CASSEAGTGSYEQYF
TRBJ2-1	TRBD2	once	TRBV2	TGTGCCAGCAGTGAAGCACTAGCGGGAGTGGGTGAGCAGTTCTTC	CASSEALAGVGEQFF
TRBJ2-1	-	-	TRBV6-6	TGTGCCAGCAGTTACGGACAAGAGGGCAATGAGCAGTTCTTC	CASSYGQEGNEQFF
TRBJ1-4	-	-	TRBV5-8	TGTGCCAGCAGCTTTTTTATTGGGGCTATGAATGAAAAACTGTTTTTT	CASSFFIGAMNEKLFF
TRBJ1-4	-	-	TRBV11-2	TGTGCCAGCAGCTCAATAGGGGGTTTAAGTGAAAAACTGTTTTTT	CASSSIGGLSEKLFF
TRBJ2-4	-	-	TRBV19	TGTGCCAGTAAAACCCAGGCCGGTGGTAACATTCAGTACTTC	CASKTQAGGNIQYF
TRBJ1-4	TRBD1	-	TRBV2	TGTGCCAGCAGTGAAGGGTCAGGGGGGGGTGAAAAACTGTTTTTT	CASSEGSGGGEKLFF
TRBJ2-3	TRBD1	once	TRBV2	TGTGCCAGCAACGGGCGACAGGGGTTGAGGGACACAGATACGCAGTATTTT	CASNGRQGLRDTDTQYF
TRBJ1-2	TRBD1	-	TRBV30	TGTGCCTGGAGTGGACAGGGGTATGGCTACACCTTC	CAWSGQGYGYTF
TRBJ1-5	-	-	TRBV11-2	TGTGCCAGCAGCCCCTCGGGTCTTGATGGGCCCCAGCATTTT	CASSPSGLDGPQHF
TRBJ2-3	TRBD1	-	TRBV28	TGTGCCTCTCCCCCTTCGGGACAGGGGGCAACAGATACGCAGTATTTT	CASPPSGQGATDTQYF
TRBJ2-3	TRBD1	-	TRBV7-2	TGTGCCAGCAGCTTAGCAAACAGGGGGCGGACAGATACGCAGTATTTT	CASSLANRGRTDTQYF
TRBJ2-4	-	-	TRBV5-1	TGCGCCAGCAGCTTGGTTGGGCCCGGGGACATTCAGTACTTC	CASSLVGPGDIQYF
TRBJ1-2	TRBD1	-	TRBV2	TGTGCCAGCAGTGACAGGGGGCGCGGGTATGGCTACACCTTC	CASSDRGRGYGYTF
TRBJ2-7	TRBD2	-	TRBV30	TGTGCCTGGAGCGGACTAGCGGGGGGTACGTACGAGCAGTACTTC	CAWSGLAGGTYEQYF
TRBJ1-4	-	few	TRBV5-1	TGCGCCAGCAGCTGGGATCCGGGACAACCTAATGAAAAACTGTTTTTT	CASSWDPGQPNEKLFF
TRBJ1-2	TRBD1	-	TRBV7-2	TGTGCCAGCAGCCTAGGGACAGTACGTAACTATGGCTACACCTTC	CASSLGTVRNYGYTF
TRBJ2-7	TRBD1	-	TRBV6-5	TGTGCCAGCAGCACGACAGGGGCGCGAGGCGAGCAGTACTTC	CASSTTGARGEQYF
TRBJ1-1	TRBD1	-	TRBV27	TGTGCCAGCAGAAGGACAGGGTTGCCGAACACTGAAGCTTTCTTT	CASRRTGLPNTEAFF
TRBJ1-2	-	-	TRBV9	TGTGCCAGCAGCCACTTGGGACGGTACACCTTC	CASSHLGRYTF